This T cell receptor (beta chain) was found in a study of T cell responses to AZD1222 COVID-19 vaccine. Findings and limits, study-wide: Once two AZD1222 doses were given, Spike-specific TCR breadth and depth went up.

Worth noting for this clone: The antigen is undetermined.

Losses at the gene ends were 5 bases for V and 9 bases for J; bases not matched to a gene: 10. The CDR3 is 14 amino acids. Looked up from germline, CDR1 is SEHNR and CDR2 is FQNEAQ (reference sequence). Sequencing was performed with immunoSEQ multiplex PCR; in TCRdb, only in-frame clones are kept and a portion is missing. This table holds roughly 160,000 clones, around 94% found once. This chain uses TRBV7-9 with TRBJ2-7; the match to TRBD1 covers 10 bases. The material was peripheral blood, obtained on day 0 of AZD1222 vaccination. The sequence was collected from an adult in good health. The CDR3, as DNA: TGTGCCAGCAGCCTTACCCGGGACAGGGGCCCGCAGTACTTC. Protein product: CASSLTRDRGPQYF.